This entry lists 22 T cell receptor beta chains sequenced from one sample in a study of T cell changes during pregnancy in multiple sclerosis. Produced via immunoSEQ multiplex PCR; TCRdb's table is partial and in-frame only. The sample includes over 50,000 clones, 85% to 90% of them seen just once. Specimen: peripheral blood, collected in the first trimester of pregnancy. Receptors originate from a female donor in good health, enrolled as a control in a pregnancy study.

This rearrangement joins TRBV11-2 to TRBJ2-3, with 13 bases lining up with TRBD2. The germline CDR1 and CDR2 sequences are SGHAT and FQNNGV. The junction had 5 bases not matched to a gene; V was cut back by 6 bases and J by 2 bases. The CDR3 totals 16 residues. The CDR3 sequence: CASSRLAGGITDTQYF. In DNA, the CDR3 is TGTGCCAGCAGTCGACTAGCGGGGGGTATCACAGATACGCAGTATTTT.

V and J are TRBV11-3 and TRBJ1-6, with TRBD1 identical over 8 bases. Germline CDR1 reads SGHNT; CDR2 reads YENEEA. The CDR3 covers 16 residues. Trimming took 5 bases from V and 7 from J; bases not matched to a gene: 10. The CDR3 bases are TGTGCCAGCAGCATAGGGACAGGCGTCGGGAATTCACCCCTCCACTTT. Its translation: CASSIGTGVGNSPLHF. The full variable domain, its missing parts supplied by reference TRBV11-3 and TRBJ1-6, is EAGVVQSPRYKIIEKKQPVAFWCNPISGHNTLYWYLQNLGQGPELLIRYENEEAVDDSQLPKDRFSAERLKGVDSTLKIQPAELGDSAVYLCASSIGTGVGNSPLHFGNGTRLTVT.

This clone was counted between two and nine times. The rearrangement uses TRBV7-2 and TRBJ1-6; D ambiguous. There are 14 residues in the CDR3. V lost 2 bases, J lost 7 bases, and 9 bases lay in between. Germline CDR1 SGHTA, CDR2 FQGNSA. Here the CDR3 reads CASSLHQINSPLHF. DNA of the CDR3: TGTGCCAGCAGCTTACACCAGATAAATTCACCCCTCCACTTT.

The chain combines TRBV9 with TRBJ2-1, with D perhaps TRBD1 (5 bases). The germline V gene has CDR1 SGDLS and CDR2 YYNGEE. Trimming took 1 base from V and 7 from J, leaving 9 bases between them. The CDR3 has 13 residues. DNA of the CDR3: TGTGCCAGCAGCGTACAGTCAGGGAATGAGCAGTTCTTC. Its protein is CASSVQSGNEQFF.

The chain carries TRBV9 and TRBJ1-1, with 10 bases matching TRBD1. Germline-derived CDR1 and CDR2 are SGDLS and YYNGEE. This CDR3 spans 17 amino acids. The J segment lost 6 bases and the V segment lost 4 bases, leaving 15 bases of the junction unmatched. The CDR3 reads CASSPRSTGGSEAEAFF. The CDR3 DNA reads as TGTGCCAGCAGCCCCCGATCGACAGGGGGCTCGGAAGCTGAAGCTTTCTTT.

The sample holds one count of this clone. In nucleotides, the CDR3 is TGTGCCAGCAGGGAAACAGGGGGCCCAGAGACCCAGTACTTC. Encoded protein: CASRETGGPETQYF. The rearrangement uses TRBV4-2 and TRBJ2-5; 9 bases fit TRBD1. CDR3 length: 14 residues. Per germline, CDR1 LGHNA and CDR2 YNFKEQ. With V trimmed by 6 bases and J by 4 bases, 6 bases remained unmatched.

A single count supports this clone. This chain connects TRBV10-3 to TRBJ1-1, with D tentatively TRBD1 (5 bases). The CDR3 totals 12 residues. Between the trimmed V and J ends, which lost 6 bases and 5 bases, there was a span of 10 bases. The germline V gene has CDR1 ENHRY and CDR2 SYGVKD. The CDR3 nucleotides are TGTGCCATCAGCGCTCAGGGAACTGAAGCTTTCTTT. This codes for CAISAQGTEAFF.

The J gene is TRBJ1-2, the V gene TRBV7-3, with D maybe TRBD1 (5 bases). There are 15 residues in the CDR3. Trimming left V 5 bases short and J 4 bases short, with 17 bases between. The germline V gene has CDR1 SGHTA and CDR2 FQGTGA. The CDR3 DNA reads TGTGCCAGCAGCCCAAGTGGTAGACAGATCTATGGCTACACCTTC. It yields the protein CASSPSGRQIYGYTF. Filled out from reference TRBV7-3 and TRBJ1-2, the complete variable domain reads GAGVSQTPSNKVTEKGKYVELRCDPISGHTALYWYRQSLGQGPEFLIYFQGTGAADDSGLPNDRFFAVRPEGSVSTLKIQRTERGDSAVYLCASSPSGRQIYGYTFGSGTRLTVV.

This chain links TRBV10-2 with TRBJ2-2; tentative D call: TRBD2 (5 bases). V was trimmed by 6 bases and J by 3 bases, leaving 26 bases between them. The CDR3 length is 19 residues. Per the germline V gene, CDR1 is WSHSY and CDR2 is SAAADI. CDR3 in amino acids: CASRPGWWSDLYDTGELFF. CDR3 in DNA: TGCGCCAGCAGACCGGGGTGGTGGAGCGACCTTTACGACACCGGGGAGCTGTTTTTT.

This sequence joins TRBV12-5 and TRBJ1-1; 7 bases are shared with TRBD1. The CDR3 covers 15 residues. J gave up 4 bases and V 1 base, and 6 bases lay outside the gene matches. Germline CDR1 is LGHNT and CDR2 is FRNRAP. The CDR3 reads CASGLGQGWGTEAFF. The DNA of the CDR3 is TGTGCTAGTGGTTTGGGACAGGGTTGGGGCACTGAAGCTTTCTTT.

J is TRBJ2-1 and V is TRBV9; TRBD1 matches 7 bases. Germline CDR1 reads SGDLS; CDR2 reads YYNGEE. The CDR3 extends over 14 amino acids. V shed 3 bases, J shed 6 bases, and the junction held 6 bases outside the gene matches. The CDR3 DNA follows: TGTGCCAGCAGCGCGACAGGGCTGGGCAATGAGCAGTTCTTC. Its translation: CASSATGLGNEQFF.

This chain connects TRBV7-2 to TRBJ2-7; D gene unclear. Trimming cost V 4 bases and J 3 bases, with 7 bases left between them. Per germline, CDR1 SGHTA and CDR2 FQGNSA. The CDR3 sequence is 12 residues long. CDR3 residues: CASSSIYYEQYF. The DNA of the CDR3 is TGTGCCAGCAGCTCGATCTACTACGAGCAGTACTTC.

The J gene is TRBJ1-6, the V gene TRBV13; D may be TRBD1 (5 bases). The CDR3 has 17 amino acids. Germline lookup yields CDR1 PRHDT and CDR2 FYEKMQ (reference sequence). V was trimmed by 0 bases and J by 4 bases, leaving 13 bases between them. The CDR3 is CASSLGGDGGYNSPLHF. For the CDR3, the DNA is TGTGCCAGCAGCTTAGGTGGCGACGGGGGGTATAATTCACCCCTCCACTTT.

This clone was counted between two and nine times. The rearrangement joins TRBV11-3 to TRBJ2-1, with D possibly being TRBD1 (5 bases). Per germline, CDR1 SGHNT and CDR2 YENEEA. The CDR3 is made up of 14 amino acids. The V end lost 5 bases, the J end lost 0 bases, and 8 bases lay between the germline ends. For the CDR3, the DNA is TGTGCCAGCAGCGGAACAGGCTCCTACAATGAGCAGTTCTTC. This encodes CASSGTGSYNEQFF.

The chain links TRBV30 to TRBJ1-2; 7 nucleotides agree with TRBD1. Germline V gene sequence: CDR1 GTSNPN, CDR2 SVGIG (reference sequence). The CDR3 extends over 15 amino acids. The J segment lost 3 bases and the V segment lost 6 bases, leaving 13 bases of the junction unmatched. Written as DNA, the CDR3 is TGTGCCTGTACGGACAGGCGACAGACTTACTATGGCTACACCTTC. Residues: CACTDRRQTYYGYTF.

The chain carries TRBV2 and TRBJ1-5, with 9 nucleotides matching TRBD1. V shed 7 bases, J shed 7 bases, and the junction held 8 bases outside the gene matches. Germline assignment: CDR1 SNHLY and CDR2 FYNNEI. The CDR3 runs to 14 residues. CDR3 bases: TGTGCCAGCAACCGGGACAGGGTCTGGCAGCCCCAGCATTTT. Translation gives CASNRDRVWQPQHF. Full variable domain (remainder filled in from reference TRBV2 and TRBJ1-5): EPEVTQTPSHQVTQMGQEVILRCVPISNHLYFYWYRQILGQKVEFLVSFYNNEISEKSEIFDDQFSVERPDGSNFTLKIRSTKLEDSAMYFCASNRDRVWQPQHFGDGTRLSIL.

The V and J genes are TRBV6-1 and TRBJ2-3; the match to TRBD2 covers 7 bases. The CDR3 runs 14 residues. Germline lookup yields CDR1 MNHNS and CDR2 SASEGT. The V gene end was trimmed by 7 bases and the J gene end by 1 base; junction bases not matched to a gene: 5. The chain's CDR3 is CASTSGGGTDTQYF. For the CDR3, the DNA is TGTGCCAGCACCTCTGGGGGGGGCACAGATACGCAGTATTTT.

The chain links TRBV20-1 to TRBJ2-5; D gene uncertain. This CDR3 region has 11 residues. CDR1 is DFQATT, CDR2 SNEGSKA, per germline (reference sequence). With 3 bases removed from V and 5 bases from J, the gap between germline ends came to 7 bases. CDR3 in amino acids: CSASPRETQYF. Written as DNA, the CDR3 is TGCAGTGCTAGCCCGAGGGAGACCCAGTACTTC.

The chain is built from TRBV7-2 and TRBJ2-3; 13 bases are shared with TRBD2. The junction had 12 bases not matched to a gene; V was cut back by 5 bases and J by 1 base. CDR1 and CDR2 from the germline V gene are SGHTA and FQGNSA. The CDR3 sequence is 19 residues long. This CDR3 reads CASSIRTSGGRGGTDTQYF. DNA for the CDR3: TGTGCCAGCAGCATCAGGACTAGCGGGGGTCGAGGGGGCACAGATACGCAGTATTTT.

This clone was observed a single time. The gene calls are TRBV4-3 and TRBJ2-5; 7 bases fit TRBD2. The length of the CDR3 is 14 residues. V lost 3 bases and J lost 5; bases outside the gene matches: 6. Germline assignment: CDR1 LGHNA and CDR2 YSLEER. CDR3 amino acids: CASSQGGLGETQYF. CDR3 bases: TGCGCCAGCAGCCAGGGGGGGTTAGGTGAGACCCAGTACTTC.

The chain has TRBV10-3 and TRBJ2-1, with 8 bases aligning to TRBD2. CDR1 is ENHRY and CDR2 is SYGVKD in the germline V gene. CDR3 length: 15 residues. Trimming at V came to 8 bases and at J to 5 bases, leaving 11 bases not matched to a gene. The DNA of the CDR3 is TGTGCCATCCAAACCGGGACTAGTGGGGACAATGAGCAGTTCTTC. Its protein product is CAIQTGTSGDNEQFF.

This clone has just a few counts. The chain employs TRBV30 and TRBJ1-1; the D gene is possibly TRBD1 (6 bases). CDR3 length: 14 residues. Germline V lookup: CDR1 GTSNPN, CDR2 SVGIG (reference sequence). V lost 1 base to trimming and J lost 1 base, with 10 bases between them. The CDR3 DNA follows: TGTGCCTGGAGTGCCAACAGGGCGAACACTGAAGCTTTCTTT. Protein: CAWSANRANTEAFF. Variable domain in full (rest from reference TRBV30 and TRBJ1-1): SQTIHQWPATLVQPVGSPLSLECTVEGTSNPNLYWYRQAAGRGLQLLFYSVGIGQISSEVPQNLSASRPQDRQFILSSKKLLLSDSGFYLCAWSANRANTEAFFGQGTRLTVV.